The rows below give T cell receptor beta chains drawn from one sample of a study of memory CD4+ T cells and cytomegalovirus serostatus. Using immunoSEQ multiplex PCR, the repertoire was profiled, and TCRdb retains in-frame clones only, with some absent. The table has tens of thousands of clones, roughly three quarters seen once. The sequenced sample was memory CD4+ T cells from blood. These receptors originate from an adult in good health and CMV-seronegative. Both conserved end residues are part of each CDR3. The D gene is left open where the match is weak. Not every row has a clone size; where given, it reads once, few, many or a size class.

clone_size j_call d_call v_call cdr3_nt cdr3_aa
once TRBJ2-3 NA TRBV9 TGTGCCAGCAGCGTAGGGATTGGAACAGATACGCAGTATTTT CASSVGIGTDTQYF
NA TRBJ2-7 NA TRBV28 TGTGCCAGCAGTTTAGGTTTTGGGGGGCGTGGAGAGCAGTACTTC CASSLGFGGRGEQYF
once TRBJ1-1 NA TRBV5-1 TGCGCCAGCAGCCCGGAGGGACGACGGCTGAACACTGAAGCTTTCTTT CASSPEGRRLNTEAFF
NA TRBJ1-1 TRBD1 TRBV19 TGTGCCAGTAGTTTCCCAACAGGGGCCACTGAAGCTTTCTTT CASSFPTGATEAFF
few TRBJ1-5 TRBD1 TRBV5-5 TGTGCCAGCAGCTTGGTTATAGGCAGACAGGGGTTGAATCAGCCCCAGCATTTT CASSLVIGRQGLNQPQHF
NA TRBJ2-1 NA TRBV15 TGTGCCACCAGCAGAGTGGGGGGTGGGCAAACCAGGAATGAGCAGTTCTTC CATSRVGGGQTRNEQFF
NA TRBJ2-7 NA TRBV16 TGTGCCAGCAGCCAACTAGGACTGACCTCCTACGAGCAGTACTTC CASSQLGLTSYEQYF
NA TRBJ1-5 NA TRBV6-1 TGTGCCAGCAGTGAAGGGAGGACAGTATTGGAGCCCCAGCATTTT CASSEGRTVLEPQHF
few TRBJ1-1 TRBD1 TRBV6-6 TGTGCCAGCAGTACAGGGGTGAACACTGAAGCTTTCTTT CASSTGVNTEAFF
NA TRBJ2-5 NA TRBV7-6 TGTGCCAGCAGCTTAGAGGTAGAGACCCAGTACTTC CASSLEVETQYF
NA TRBJ2-3 NA TRBV9 TGTGCCAGCAGCGTAGATCTAGGAGGGGGGCGCACAGATACGCAGTATTTT CASSVDLGGGRTDTQYF
NA TRBJ2-7 NA TRBV11-3 TGTGCCAGCAGCTTAGCCAATCGACAGCCAGTCCCTTACGAGCAGTACTTC CASSLANRQPVPYEQYF
NA TRBJ2-3 NA TRBV5-1 TGCGCCAGCAGCTTGGAGAACACAGATACGCAGTATTTT CASSLENTDTQYF
once TRBJ1-6 NA TRBV19 TGTGCCAGTAGTATCCAAAGGGGTAATTCACCCCTCCACTTT CASSIQRGNSPLHF
NA TRBJ2-3 TRBD2 TRBV7-2 TGTGCCAGCAGCAACGGGGGGAGCACAGATACGCAGTATTTT CASSNGGSTDTQYF
once TRBJ2-5 NA TRBV27 TGTGCCAGCAGACCTTCTGGGGGGACCCAGTACTTC CASRPSGGTQYF
NA TRBJ2-1 NA TRBV9 TGTGCCAGCAGCGTAAATCCTCCAGGAGGGTACAATGAGCAGTTCTTC CASSVNPPGGYNEQFF
NA TRBJ2-5 NA TRBV5-6 TGTGCCAGCAGCTTAGGGCCGATGGAGACCCAGTACTTC CASSLGPMETQYF
NA TRBJ2-7 NA TRBV28 TGTGCCAGCAGTTCCCCTAGCCGGGGAAATAACCTCTACGAGCAGTACTTC CASSSPSRGNNLYEQYF
NA TRBJ2-7 TRBD2 TRBV6-5 TGTGCCAGCAGTTTAGCGGGGGGGCCAAACGAGCAGTACTTC CASSLAGGPNEQYF
NA TRBJ1-5 NA TRBV27 TGTGCCAGCAGTTTAACGAAGGAGCAGCCCCAGCATTTT CASSLTKEQPQHF
NA TRBJ2-3 NA TRBV25-1 TGTGCCAGCAGGGGTCTGACAGATACGCAGTATTTT CASRGLTDTQYF
NA TRBJ2-2 NA TRBV6-1 TGTGCCAGCAAGCAAAGTTGGGGGGACACCGGGGAGCTGTTTTTT CASKQSWGDTGELFF
NA TRBJ1-2 NA TRBV5-4 TGTGCCAGCAAGGCCTATCACACAGAGGCTAACTATGGCTACACCTTC CASKAYHTEANYGYTF
few TRBJ1-1 TRBD1 TRBV19 TGTGCCAGTAGTCCAACGGACAGGGTGAACACTGAAGCTTTCTTT CASSPTDRVNTEAFF
NA TRBJ2-5 TRBD1 TRBV5-8 TGTGCCAGCAGCTCAATGACAGGGTTGGAGACCCAGTACTTC CASSSMTGLETQYF
NA TRBJ1-6 NA TRBV5-1 TGCGCCAGCAGCTTGTCCGGATTTAATTCACCCCTCCACTTT CASSLSGFNSPLHF
NA TRBJ1-1 TRBD1 TRBV6-6 TGTGCCAGCAGTTATGGACAGGGGGTATCGAACACTGAAGCTTTCTTT CASSYGQGVSNTEAFF
NA TRBJ2-2 TRBD2 TRBV27 TGTGCCAGCAGCTGGGGGGGGTTTCGGTCTGGGGAGCTGTTTTTT CASSWGGFRSGELFF
NA TRBJ1-1 NA TRBV15 TGTGCCACCAGCAGAGCGGGAAACGCTGAAGCTTTCTTT CATSRAGNAEAFF
NA TRBJ2-7 TRBD1 TRBV7-9 TGTGCCAGCAGCTTAGCACCGGGACAGGGGTCCTACGAGCAGTACTTC CASSLAPGQGSYEQYF
NA TRBJ1-1 TRBD1 TRBV7-2 TGTGCCAGCAGCGATGACAGGGGGCCGACTGAAGCTTTCTTT CASSDDRGPTEAFF
once TRBJ2-7 TRBD2 TRBV2 TGTGCCAGCAGTGAAGCTAGCGGGGGGTTCTACGAGCAGTACTTC CASSEASGGFYEQYF
few TRBJ1-1 NA TRBV7-8 TGTGCCAGCAGCTTAGTAACTGAAGCTTTCTTT CASSLVTEAFF
NA TRBJ2-3 TRBD2 TRBV27 TGTGCCAGCAGTCGTGGGATCAGCGGGGGCACAGATACGCAGTATTTT CASSRGISGGTDTQYF
few TRBJ1-1 NA TRBV19 TGTGCCAGTAGTATCCTAACGAACACTGAAGCTTTCTTT CASSILTNTEAFF
few TRBJ1-1 NA TRBV9 TGTGCCAGCAGCCCACGCTTGACACAGACTGAAGCTTTCTTT CASSPRLTQTEAFF
NA TRBJ1-1 NA TRBV7-8 TGTGCCAGCAGCTTAGCAGGGCCTAAGAACACTGAAGCTTTCTTT CASSLAGPKNTEAFF
NA TRBJ1-6 NA TRBV4-1 TGCGCCAGCAGCCAAAACGAAGGTTTCGGTTCACCCCTCCACTTT CASSQNEGFGSPLHF
few TRBJ1-4 TRBD1 TRBV28 TGTGCCAGCAGTTCCCCCGGGACAGGGAGGGGAAAACTGTTTTTT CASSSPGTGRGKLFF
once TRBJ2-3 TRBD1 TRBV7-2 TGTGCCAGCAGCCATAGGGGGCGTTTCACAGATACGCAGTATTTT CASSHRGRFTDTQYF
few TRBJ2-1 TRBD1 TRBV11-2 TGTGCCAGCAGCTCCTACCGGGACAGGGGTTTGAATGAGCAGTTCTTC CASSSYRDRGLNEQFF
NA TRBJ2-7 NA TRBV29-1 TGCAGCGTTGGGAAAGCTGACAGAGAGCAGTACTTC CSVGKADREQYF
NA TRBJ1-4 NA TRBV7-6 TGTGCCAGCAGCCCGGGGTTTGGGAAGGAAAAACTGTTTTTT CASSPGFGKEKLFF
NA TRBJ1-1 NA TRBV18 TGTGCCAGCTCACCATCGGGAACTGAAGCTTTCTTT CASSPSGTEAFF
NA TRBJ1-2 NA TRBV27 TGTGCCAGCAGTACGTCCGGGACAACCTATGGCTACACCTTC CASSTSGTTYGYTF
NA TRBJ2-1 NA TRBV6-1 TGTGCCACTGGACATTATGAGCAGTTCTTC CATGHYEQFF
once TRBJ1-5 TRBD1 TRBV6-5 TGTGCCAGCCGCAGGGGGGCGAGCAATCAGCCCCAGCATTTT CASRRGASNQPQHF
NA TRBJ1-4 TRBD1 TRBV6-1 TGTGCCAGCAGTGAACGGGGGACAGGGAAACTGTTTTTT CASSERGTGKLFF